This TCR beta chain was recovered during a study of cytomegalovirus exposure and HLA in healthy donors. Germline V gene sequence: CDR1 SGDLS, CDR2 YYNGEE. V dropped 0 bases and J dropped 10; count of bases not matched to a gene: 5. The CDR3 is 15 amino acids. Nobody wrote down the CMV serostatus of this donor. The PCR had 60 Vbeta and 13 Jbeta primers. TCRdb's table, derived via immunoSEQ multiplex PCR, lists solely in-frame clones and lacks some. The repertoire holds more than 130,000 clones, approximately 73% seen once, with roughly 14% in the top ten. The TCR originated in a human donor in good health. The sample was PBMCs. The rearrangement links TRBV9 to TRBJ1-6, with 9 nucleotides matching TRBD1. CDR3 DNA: TGTGCCAGCAGCGTAGGGGGGACAGGGATCTCACCCCTCCACTTT. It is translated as CASSVGGTGISPLHF. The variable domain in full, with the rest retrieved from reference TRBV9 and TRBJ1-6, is DSGVTQTPKHLITATGQRVTLRCSPRSGDLSVYWYQQSLDQGLQFLIQYYNGEERAKGNILERFSAQQFPDLHSELNLSSLELGDSALYFCASSVGGTGISPLHFGNGTRLTVT.